The clone carrying this T cell receptor (beta chain) has a count of ten or more. Its antigen remains unidentified. After the first PCR, alpha and beta chain libraries were processed separately. These data originate in a study of naive and memory T cell subsets. V shed 3 bases and J shed 2 bases, with 12 bases lying between them. The CDR3 spans 15 residues. The study's findings and limits: A few larger clonotypes appeared in naive repertoires, especially CD8, possibly memory cells re-expressing CD45RA.

An equimolar mix of two oligonucleotides served as the beta constant-region primer for TRBC1 and TRBC2. Four rounds of PCR amplified the ligated cDNA using nested alpha and beta constant-region primers plus SP2. A single record per CDR3 protein comes from TCRdb applying MiXCR to the UMI-ligation and nested PCR reads. The table lists more than 120,000 distinct CDR3 sequences, under 25% of them singletons. Sequencing was done on a sample of naive CD8+ T cells from blood. The receptor was isolated from a human donor in good health. This rearrangement joins TRBV12-3 or TRBV12-4 to TRBJ2-3; no reliable D call. CDR3 region: CASSLDRESTDTQYF. In DNA form, the CDR3 reads TGTGCCAGCAGTTTGGATAGAGAATCCACAGATACGCAGTATTTT.